Below are 21 T cell receptor beta chains sequenced from a single sample in a study of shared clonotypes between healthy human individuals. Assay used: immunoSEQ multiplex PCR; TCRdb lists only in-frame clones, some missing. This table holds under 600,000 clones, roughly 97% found once. The material sequenced was naive CD4+ T cells sorted from blood. Subset specified: CD45RA+ positively selected. These receptors were collected from a woman in her twenties or thirties in good health.

Written as DNA, the CDR3 is TGTGCCAGCAGTGTAAGGATGGCGGGCTCCTACGAGCAGTACTTC. Its protein product is CASSVRMAGSYEQYF. This rearrangement joins TRBV28 to TRBJ2-7; D may be TRBD2 (5 bases). The CDR3 is 15 amino acids. V lost 5 bases to trimming and J lost 0 bases, with 14 bases between them. Germline CDR1 reads MDHEN; CDR2 reads SYDVKM.

The CDR3: CASSFDRAGQDYGYTF. Here the CDR3 DNA reads TGTGCCAGCAGTTTTGATCGGGCAGGGCAGGACTATGGCTACACCTTC. The chain combines TRBV28 with TRBJ1-2; possible D gene TRBD1, 5 bases. The CDR3 runs 16 residues. Germline CDR1 MDHEN, CDR2 SYDVKM. Between the trimmed V and J ends, which lost 3 bases and 3 bases, there was a span of 17 bases.

V and J are TRBV4-1 and TRBJ2-1; 9 nucleotides agree with TRBD2. The CDR3 length is 14 residues. Per the germline V gene, CDR1 is MGHRA and CDR2 is YSYEKL. With V trimmed by 9 bases and J by 5 bases, 8 bases remained unmatched. CDR3 in amino acids: CAREGLAFHNEQFF. As DNA, the CDR3 is TGCGCCAGGGAGGGACTAGCCTTCCACAATGAGCAGTTCTTC.

The chain couples TRBV28 to TRBJ2-7, with TRBD2 matching over 9 bases. Germline loops: CDR1 MDHEN, CDR2 SYDVKM. V shed 5 bases and J 1 base; nucleotides not matched to a gene: 6. The length of the CDR3 is 15 residues. The CDR3 DNA is TGTGCCAGCAGTGTCGTAGCGGGAGTGTCCTACGAGCAGTACTTC. Translated: CASSVVAGVSYEQYF. The full variable domain, completed using reference TRBV28 and TRBJ2-7, is DVKVTQSSRYLVKRTGEKVFLECVQDMDHENMFWYRQDPGLGLRLIYFSYDVKMKEKGDIPEGYSVSREKKERFSLILESASTNQTSMYLCASSVVAGVSYEQYFGPGTRLTVT.

This clone occurred once. The genes are TRBV30 and TRBJ2-7; possible D gene TRBD1, 6 bases. V was trimmed by 0 bases and J by 13 bases, leaving 16 bases between them. Germline V CDR1 and CDR2: GTSNPN, SVGIG (reference sequence). The CDR3 spans 12 residues. The CDR3 DNA sequence: TGTGCCTGGAGTGTACGAGGACAGATTCTTTACTTC. This codes for CAWSVRGQILYF.

The gene calls are TRBV7-8 and TRBJ1-2; D is possibly TRBD1 (5 bases). Trimming took off 1 base at V and 5 bases at J, with 11 bases between the two ends. Looked up from germline, CDR1 is SGHVS and CDR2 is FQNEAQ. This CDR3 has 14 amino acids. The CDR3 here is CASSLGQPLYGYTF. CDR3 sequence (DNA): TGTGCCAGCAGCTTAGGACAGCCCCTATATGGCTACACCTTC.

V is TRBV2 and J is TRBJ2-7; 10 positions match TRBD1. CDR3 length equals 13 residues. In germline, CDR1 is SNHLY, CDR2 FYNNEI. V lost 2 bases to trimming and J lost 11 bases; unmatched junction nucleotides: 6. The CDR3: CASSEWGGQGEYF. CDR3 in DNA: TGTGCCAGCAGTGAATGGGGTGGACAGGGGGAGTACTTC.

CDR3 nucleotides: TGTGCCAGCAGCTTTGGGGCTCCAGATACGCAGTATTTT. This codes for CASSFGAPDTQYF. The chain links TRBV5-8 to TRBJ2-3, with D possibly TRBD1 on 5 matching bases. Trimming shortened V by 2 bases and J by 4 bases, and 8 bases separated the two germline ends. Germline loops: CDR1 SGHTS, CDR2 YDEGEE. The CDR3 totals 13 residues.

The chain combines TRBV18 with TRBJ1-5, with D unclear. Trimming removed 3 bases at V and 2 bases at J, with 11 bases between. Germline loops: CDR1 KGHSH, CDR2 LQKENI. This CDR3 is 15 amino acids long. The CDR3 loop is CASSPFGVGNQPQHF. In DNA form, the CDR3 reads TGTGCCAGCTCACCTTTTGGGGTTGGCAATCAGCCCCAGCATTTT.

The chain joins TRBV19 to TRBJ2-5; maybe TRBD1 (6 bases). Looked up from germline, CDR1 is LNHDA and CDR2 is SQIVND (reference sequence). The CDR3 has 14 amino acids. V shed 3 bases and J shed 1 base, with 9 bases lying between them. CDR3 sequence: CASSMDRSQETQYF. The CDR3 DNA reads as TGTGCCAGTAGTATGGACAGAAGCCAAGAGACCCAGTACTTC.

The rearrangement links TRBV27 to TRBJ2-1, with 9 positions matching TRBD2. The CDR3 runs 14 residues. CDR1 and CDR2 from the germline V gene are MNHEY and SMNVEV (reference sequence). V was clipped by 6 bases and J by 6 bases; unmatched bases: 6. CDR3 nucleotides: TGTGCCAGCAGGAACCCGGGACTAGCCAATGAGCAGTTCTTC. Its protein is CASRNPGLANEQFF.

This clone was counted a single time. The CDR3 coding sequence is TGTGCCAGCAGTTACTCGAATGGGTATTCACCCCTCCACTTT. Its protein product is CASSYSNGYSPLHF. V and J are TRBV6-5 and TRBJ1-6; D unresolved. The CDR3 spans 14 residues. Germline-derived CDR1 and CDR2 are MNHEY and SVGAGI. Trimming shortened V by 0 bases and J by 8 bases, and 8 bases separated the two germline ends.

This clone occurred once. The rearrangement joins TRBV6-5 to TRBJ2-1; 7 bases are shared with TRBD2. The CDR3 contains 15 residues. CDR1 MNHEY and CDR2 SVGAGI come from the germline V gene. The trim removed 0 bases at V and 10 bases at J, leaving 9 bases unmatched. CDR3 sequence reads: CASSYSGGSLREQFF. The CDR3 DNA reads as TGTGCCAGCAGTTACTCCGGCGGGAGCTTAAGGGAGCAGTTCTTC.

The chain is built from TRBV19 and TRBJ2-7, with 8 bases that match TRBD1. The V gene end was trimmed by 3 bases and the J gene end by 5 bases; junction bases not matched to a gene: 6. The germline gives CDR1 LNHDA, CDR2 SQIVND (reference sequence). This CDR3 is built from 14 residues. This chain's CDR3 is CASSIRQGSHEQYF. CDR3 nucleotides: TGTGCCAGTAGTATCCGACAGGGGAGCCACGAGCAGTACTTC. Full variable domain (outside the CDR3, taken from reference TRBV19 and TRBJ2-7): DGGITQSPKYLFRKEGQNVTLSCEQNLNHDAMYWYRQDPGQGLRLIYYSQIVNDFQKGDIAEGYSVSREKKESFPLTVTSAQKNPTAFYLCASSIRQGSHEQYFGPGTRLTVT.

V and J are TRBV5-5 and TRBJ2-1; D may be TRBD1 or TRBD2 (5 bases each). Trimming removed 4 bases from V and 1 base from J, with 12 bases in between. The length of the CDR3 is 15 residues. The V gene's germline CDR1 is SGHKS and CDR2 YYEKEE (reference sequence). CDR3 loop: CASSRGWGSYNEQFF. The CDR3 nucleotides are TGTGCCAGCAGCCGCGGTTGGGGGTCCTACAATGAGCAGTTCTTC.

This chain joins TRBV19 and TRBJ2-3; the match to TRBD2 covers 10 bases. Looked up from germline, CDR1 is LNHDA and CDR2 is SQIVND (reference sequence). Losses at the gene ends were 1 base for V and 4 bases for J; bases not matched to a gene: 5. The CDR3 extends over 16 amino acids. For the CDR3, the DNA is TGTGCCAGTAGTATAGGGCTAGCGGGAGTCGCAGATACGCAGTATTTT. Encoded protein: CASSIGLAGVADTQYF. Full variable domain (missing parts from reference TRBV19 and TRBJ2-3): DGGITQSPKYLFRKEGQNVTLSCEQNLNHDAMYWYRQDPGQGLRLIYYSQIVNDFQKGDIAEGYSVSREKKESFPLTVTSAQKNPTAFYLCASSIGLAGVADTQYFGPGTRLTVL.

The chain carries TRBV11-3 and TRBJ1-2; 7 nucleotides line up with TRBD1. V lost 0 bases, J lost 7 bases, and 5 bases stayed unmatched. Germline assignment: CDR1 SGHNT and CDR2 YENEEA. CDR3 length: 14 residues. The CDR3 nucleotides are TGTGCCAGCAGCTTAGATCCCACAGGGGCTGGCTACACCTTC. It yields the protein CASSLDPTGAGYTF.

The V call is TRBV29-1, the J call TRBJ2-7; perhaps TRBD2 as D (5 bases). The CDR3 extends over 15 amino acids. Germline V gene data show CDR1 as SQVTM and CDR2 as ANQGSEA. V lost 6 bases and J 0 bases, leaving 18 bases between the germline ends. The CDR3 DNA sequence: TGCAGCGTGATTCCGTCGCGGACTTACTCCTACGAGCAGTACTTC. Its protein product is CSVIPSRTYSYEQYF.

The chain combines TRBV5-1 with TRBJ2-1; 9 bases fit TRBD2. The CDR3 totals 18 residues. The germline V gene has CDR1 SGHRS and CDR2 YFSETQ. The V segment lost 0 bases and the J segment 5 bases; nucleotides outside the gene matches: 12. The DNA of the CDR3 is TGCGCCAGCAGCTTGGAGGGCGGGAGGGCCAGTCGTCACAATGAGCAGTTCTTC. The encoded protein is CASSLEGGRASRHNEQFF.

V is TRBV6-5 and J is TRBJ2-7, with D maybe TRBD2 (6 bases). V gave up 2 bases and J gave up 7 bases, with 15 bases separating them. The CDR3 is made up of 14 amino acids. Germline CDR1 and CDR2: MNHEY and SVGAGI. The CDR3 coding sequence is TGTGCCAGCAGTTACGGGACCGGGAGCGGTGAGCAGTACTTC. This codes for CASSYGTGSGEQYF.

The chain recombines TRBV6-5 with TRBJ1-1; D not certain. This CDR3 has 14 residues. The V end was cut by 2 bases, the J end by 0 bases, with 7 bases between. Germline V gene lookup returns CDR1 MNHEY and CDR2 SVGAGI. The CDR3 DNA is TGTGCCAGCAGTTACGAGGGATTGAACACTGAAGCTTTCTTT. Its protein is CASSYEGLNTEAFF.